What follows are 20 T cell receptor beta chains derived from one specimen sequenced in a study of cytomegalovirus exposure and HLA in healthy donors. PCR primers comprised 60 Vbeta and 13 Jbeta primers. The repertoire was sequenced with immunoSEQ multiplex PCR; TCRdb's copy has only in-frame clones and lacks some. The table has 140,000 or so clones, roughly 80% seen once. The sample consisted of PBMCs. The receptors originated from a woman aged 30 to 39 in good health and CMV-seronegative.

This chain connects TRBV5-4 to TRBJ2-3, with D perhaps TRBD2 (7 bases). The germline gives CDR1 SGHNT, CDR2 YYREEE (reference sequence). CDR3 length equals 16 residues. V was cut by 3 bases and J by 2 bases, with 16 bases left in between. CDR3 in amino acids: CASSWGQLAPTDTQYF. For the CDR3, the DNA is TGTGCCAGCAGCTGGGGGCAACTAGCGCCCACAGATACGCAGTATTTT.

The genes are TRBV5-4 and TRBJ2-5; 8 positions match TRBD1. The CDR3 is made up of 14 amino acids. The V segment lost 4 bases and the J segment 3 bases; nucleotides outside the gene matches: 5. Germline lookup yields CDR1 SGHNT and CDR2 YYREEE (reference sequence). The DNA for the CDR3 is TGTGCCAGCAGCCAAAGACAGGGGAAAGAGACCCAGTACTTC. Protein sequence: CASSQRQGKETQYF.

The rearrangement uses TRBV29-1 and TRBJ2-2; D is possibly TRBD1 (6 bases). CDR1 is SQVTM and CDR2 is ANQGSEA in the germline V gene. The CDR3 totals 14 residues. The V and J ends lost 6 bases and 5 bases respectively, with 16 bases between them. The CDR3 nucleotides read TGCAGCGTCCGGGGTACAGGGCGAACCGGGGAGCTGTTTTTT. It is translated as CSVRGTGRTGELFF.

The CDR3 loop is CASSQERGNQPQHF. For the CDR3, the DNA is TGTGCCAGCAGCCAAGAGCGGGGGAATCAGCCCCAGCATTTT. The V call is TRBV4-2, the J call TRBJ1-5, with D possibly being TRBD1 (5 bases). The CDR3 sequence is 14 residues long. Germline-derived CDR1 and CDR2 are LGHNA and YNFKEQ. Trimming removed 0 bases from V and 4 bases from J, with 7 bases in between.

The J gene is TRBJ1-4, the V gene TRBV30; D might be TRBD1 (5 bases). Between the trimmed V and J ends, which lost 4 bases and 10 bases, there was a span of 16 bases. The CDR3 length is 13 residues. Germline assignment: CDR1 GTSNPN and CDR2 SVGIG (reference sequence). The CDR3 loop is CAWIRGGSGKLFF. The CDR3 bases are TGTGCCTGGATACGTGGGGGGAGCGGAAAACTGTTTTTT.

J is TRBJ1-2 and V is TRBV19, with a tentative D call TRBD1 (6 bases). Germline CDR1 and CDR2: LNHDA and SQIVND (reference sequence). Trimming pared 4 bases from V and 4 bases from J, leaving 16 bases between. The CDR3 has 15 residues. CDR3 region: CASSTQGAVTYGYTF. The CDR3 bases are TGTGCCAGTAGTACACAGGGAGCAGTCACCTATGGCTACACCTTC.

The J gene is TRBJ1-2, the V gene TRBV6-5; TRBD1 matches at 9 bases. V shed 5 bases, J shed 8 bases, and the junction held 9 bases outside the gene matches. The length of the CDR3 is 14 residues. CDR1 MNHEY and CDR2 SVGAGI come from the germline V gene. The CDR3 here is CASSGQQGAGGYTF. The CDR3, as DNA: TGTGCCAGCAGTGGCCAACAGGGGGCCGGGGGCTACACCTTC.

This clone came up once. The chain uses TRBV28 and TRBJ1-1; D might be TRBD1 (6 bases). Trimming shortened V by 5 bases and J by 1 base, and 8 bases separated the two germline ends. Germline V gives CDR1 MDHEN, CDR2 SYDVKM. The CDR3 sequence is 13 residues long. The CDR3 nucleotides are TGTGCCAGCAGTGCCAGGGGGAACACTGAAGCTTTCTTT. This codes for CASSARGNTEAFF.

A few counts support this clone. The CDR3 protein is CASSFLTSGGADTQYF. For the CDR3, the DNA is TGCGCCAGCAGCTTCCTTACTAGCGGGGGGGCAGATACGCAGTATTTT. The chain carries TRBV5-1 and TRBJ2-3; TRBD2 matches at 13 bases. The CDR3 sequence is 16 residues long. The germline gives CDR1 SGHRS, CDR2 YFSETQ. V gave up 2 bases and J gave up 4 bases; unmatched junction bases: 4.

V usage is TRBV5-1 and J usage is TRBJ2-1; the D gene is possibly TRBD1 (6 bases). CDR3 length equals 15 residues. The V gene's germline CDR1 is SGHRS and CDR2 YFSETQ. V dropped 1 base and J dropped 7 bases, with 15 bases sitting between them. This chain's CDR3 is CASSLSPNRGNEQFF. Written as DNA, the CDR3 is TGCGCCAGCAGCTTGAGTCCCAATAGGGGGAATGAGCAGTTCTTC.

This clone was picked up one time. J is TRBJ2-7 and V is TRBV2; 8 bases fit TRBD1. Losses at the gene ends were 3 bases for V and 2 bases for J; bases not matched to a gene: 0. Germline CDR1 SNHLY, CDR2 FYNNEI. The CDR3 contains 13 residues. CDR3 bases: TGTGCCAGCAGTGAGACAGGGGCCTACGAGCAGTACTTC. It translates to CASSETGAYEQYF.

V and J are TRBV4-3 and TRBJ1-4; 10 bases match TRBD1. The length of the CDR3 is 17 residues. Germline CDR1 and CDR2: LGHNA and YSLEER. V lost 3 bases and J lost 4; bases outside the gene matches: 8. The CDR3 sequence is CASSQDWTGGHNEKLFF. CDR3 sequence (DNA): TGCGCCAGCAGCCAGGATTGGACAGGGGGACATAATGAAAAACTGTTTTTT.

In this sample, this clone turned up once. This CDR3 is CASTPWTSGAYNEQFF. CDR3 DNA: TGTGCCAGCACCCCATGGACTAGCGGGGCGTACAATGAGCAGTTCTTC. This chain connects TRBV7-9 to TRBJ2-1; 12 bases are a match to TRBD2. This CDR3 has 16 residues. V gave up 7 bases and J gave up 4 bases; unmatched junction bases: 8. Germline V gives CDR1 SEHNR, CDR2 FQNEAQ (reference sequence).

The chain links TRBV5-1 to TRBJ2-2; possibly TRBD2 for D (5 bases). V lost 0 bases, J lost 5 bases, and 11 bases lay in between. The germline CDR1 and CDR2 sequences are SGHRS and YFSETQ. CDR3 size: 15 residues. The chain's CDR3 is CASSLGTSRTGELFF. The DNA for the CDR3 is TGCGCCAGCAGCTTGGGAACTAGTAGGACCGGGGAGCTGTTTTTT.

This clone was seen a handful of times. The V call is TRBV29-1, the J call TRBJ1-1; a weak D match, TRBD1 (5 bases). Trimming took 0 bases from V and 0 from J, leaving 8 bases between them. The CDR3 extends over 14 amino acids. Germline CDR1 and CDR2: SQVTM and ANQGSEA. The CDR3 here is CSVEDPGLNTEAFF. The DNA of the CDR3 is TGCAGCGTTGAAGATCCAGGGTTGAACACTGAAGCTTTCTTT.

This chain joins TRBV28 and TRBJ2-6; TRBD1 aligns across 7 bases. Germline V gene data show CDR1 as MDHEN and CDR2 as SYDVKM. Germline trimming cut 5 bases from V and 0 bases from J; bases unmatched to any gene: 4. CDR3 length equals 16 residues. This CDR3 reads CASSPDRVSGANVLTF. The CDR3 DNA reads TGTGCCAGCAGTCCCGACAGGGTCTCTGGGGCCAACGTCCTGACTTTC.

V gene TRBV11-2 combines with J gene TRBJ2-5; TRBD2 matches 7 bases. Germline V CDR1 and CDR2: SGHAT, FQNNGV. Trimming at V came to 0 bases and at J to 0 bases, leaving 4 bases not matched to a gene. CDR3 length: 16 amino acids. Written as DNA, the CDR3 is TGTGCCAGCAGCTTAGAAGCGGGGCTGCACCAAGAGACCCAGTACTTC. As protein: CASSLEAGLHQETQYF.

The chain's CDR3 is CAIRPGGGTDTQYF. The CDR3 DNA follows: TGTGCCATCAGACCTGGAGGGGGCACAGATACGCAGTATTTT. The V and J genes are TRBV10-3 and TRBJ2-3; D might be TRBD2 (6 bases). CDR3 length equals 14 residues. CDR1 and CDR2 (germline): ENHRY, SYGVKD. Trimming took off 6 bases at V and 1 base at J, with 11 bases between the two ends.

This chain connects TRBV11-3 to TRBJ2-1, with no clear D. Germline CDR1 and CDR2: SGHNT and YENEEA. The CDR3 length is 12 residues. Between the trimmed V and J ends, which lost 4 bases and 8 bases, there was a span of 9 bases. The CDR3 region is CASSSYSDEQFF. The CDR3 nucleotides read TGTGCCAGCAGCTCATACAGTGATGAGCAGTTCTTC.

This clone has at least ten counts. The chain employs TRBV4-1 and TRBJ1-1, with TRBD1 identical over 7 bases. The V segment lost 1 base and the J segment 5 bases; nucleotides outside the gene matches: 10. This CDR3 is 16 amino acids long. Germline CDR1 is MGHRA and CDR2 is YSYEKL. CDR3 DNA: TGCGCCAGCAGCCAAGCAGACAGGGCGGATCGGACTGAAGCTTTCTTT. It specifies CASSQADRADRTEAFF.